Shown below are 10 T cell receptor beta chains from a single sample sequenced in a study of T cells after yellow fever vaccination. TCRdb fed the 5' RACE reads into MiXCR, producing one record per CDR3 protein. The profile covers 400,000 to 650,000 distinct CDR3 sequences, with 20% to 25% appearing a single time and about 16% taken by the ten largest. The sequenced sample was PBMCs, obtained 20 to 25 days after the first yellow fever vaccination. Every receptor here comes from a man between 18 and 29 years old who received the YFV17D yellow fever vaccine.

This clonotype has a handful of counts. This chain connects TRBV4-3 to TRBJ1-1; 7 positions match TRBD1. The CDR3 has 15 amino acids. V shed 0 bases and J 4 bases; nucleotides not matched to a gene: 5. Germline V gives CDR1 LGHNA, CDR2 YSLEER. DNA for the CDR3: TGCGCCAGCAGCCAAGAACCGACAGGGATCACTGAAGCTTTCTTT. Protein product: CASSQEPTGITEAFF.

This clonotype was seen only a few times. This chain uses TRBV20-1 with TRBJ2-2; D perhaps matches TRBD1 (5 bases). Looked up from germline, CDR1 is DFQATT and CDR2 is SNEGSKA (reference sequence). Deletions cut 0 bases from V and 0 bases from J, with 14 bases between. The CDR3 runs to 17 residues. CDR3 sequence (DNA): TGCAGTGCTAGAGATTTTGGGCAGGGTGCGAACACCGGGGAGCTGTTTTTT. Translating gives CSARDFGQGANTGELFF.

V gene TRBV10-3 combines with J gene TRBJ2-2; D may be TRBD2 (6 bases). The germline V gene has CDR1 ENHRY and CDR2 SYGVKD. The CDR3 runs to 15 residues. The V end was cut by 6 bases, the J end by 5 bases, with 16 bases between. CDR3 nucleotide sequence: TGTGCCATCAGGATCGGCAGGGAGGAGACCGGGGAGCTGTTTTTT. Amino acids: CAIRIGREETGELFF.

The V gene is TRBV6-2 or TRBV6-3, the J gene TRBJ1-2, with 9 nucleotides matching TRBD1. CDR1 is MNHEY and CDR2 is SVGEGT in the germline V gene. This CDR3 spans 14 amino acids. Trimming at V came to 5 bases and at J to 4 bases, leaving 5 bases not matched to a gene. This CDR3 reads CASSRGTGTYGYTF. CDR3 DNA sequence: TGTGCCAGCAGTCGAGGGACAGGGACCTATGGCTACACCTTC.

The DNA for the CDR3 is TGTGCCAGCAGTTACCCCAGACTTGAGCAGTTCTTC. Translating gives CASSYPRLEQFF. The V gene is TRBV6-2 or TRBV6-3, the J gene TRBJ2-1; D ambiguous. This CDR3 is 12 amino acids long. Germline CDR1 reads MNHEY; CDR2 reads SVGEGT. Trimming pared 2 bases from V and 9 bases from J, leaving 8 bases between.

The rearrangement uses TRBV20-1 and TRBJ2-5, with D possibly called TRBD1 or TRBD2 (6 bases each). Looked up from germline, CDR1 is DFQATT and CDR2 is SNEGSKA (reference sequence). CDR3 length: 14 residues. Trimming removed 6 bases from V and 5 bases from J, with 19 bases in between. CDR3 bases: TGCAGTGCCCGCCCGTCTAGGGGGGAGGAGACCCAGTACTTC. This sequence encodes CSARPSRGEETQYF.

CDR3 DNA sequence: TGTGCCAGCAGCTTGGTTGTGGCTGAGCAGTTCTTC. Encoded protein: CASSLVVAEQFF. The chain recombines TRBV5-6 with TRBJ2-1; no clear D gene. CDR1 and CDR2 from the germline V gene are SGHDT and YYEEEE. Trimming shortened V by 0 bases and J by 9 bases, and 7 bases separated the two germline ends. CDR3 length: 12 residues.

The rearrangement links TRBV5-1 to TRBJ2-1, with TRBD1 matching over 8 bases. Trimming removed 3 bases from V and 2 bases from J; junction bases left unmatched: 7. From germline, CDR1 is SGHRS and CDR2 YFSETQ. CDR3 length equals 16 residues. The DNA for the CDR3 is TGCGCCAGCAGCTCGGCCGGGACAGGAGCCTACAATGAGCAGTTCTTC. It is translated as CASSSAGTGAYNEQFF.

The rearrangement joins TRBV3-1 to TRBJ2-3, with a tentative D call TRBD1 (6 bases). Germline CDR1 and CDR2: LGHDT and YNNKEL (reference sequence). The CDR3 is 16 residues long. V lost 3 bases and J lost 3, with 16 bases in between. The CDR3 nucleotides read TGTGCCAGCAGCCAGTCCACCCTACAGGGAACAGATACGCAGTATTTT. Translation gives CASSQSTLQGTDTQYF.

This clonotype was counted a few times. The chain has TRBV7-9 and TRBJ2-5; D gene uncertain. This CDR3 region has 15 residues. Germline V gene lookup returns CDR1 SEHNR and CDR2 FQNEAQ (reference sequence). V was pared by 0 bases and J by 4 bases, with 12 bases between. CDR3 DNA sequence: TGTGCCAGCAGCTTAGCGGCAGTCCTTGGAGAGACCCAGTACTTC. Translation gives CASSLAAVLGETQYF.